The rows below give T cell receptor beta chains drawn from one sample of a study of T cell responses to AZD1222 COVID-19 vaccine. TCRdb's table, derived via immunoSEQ multiplex PCR, lists solely in-frame clones and lacks some. The sample has over 95,000 clones, approximately 90% seen once. Material: peripheral blood, obtained 28 days after the second AZD1222 dose. These receptor sequences come from an adult who received the AZD1222 COVID-19 vaccine. CDR3s include the opening cysteine and the closing phenylalanine or tryptophan. A D gene is named only where the DNA matches it firmly. Only some rows state a clone size, as once, few, many or a class for expanded clones.

TRBJ2-1 - TRBV5-8 - TGTGCCAGCAGCTTTCGGTTTAGCTCCTACAATGAGCAGTTCTTC CASSFRFSSYNEQFF
TRBJ1-2 - TRBV28 - TGTGCCAGCAGTTCCGGGACGGAGAATGGCTACACCTTC CASSSGTENGYTF
TRBJ2-3 TRBD2 TRBV5-1 - TGCGCCAGCAGCTCTACTAGCGGGGGGACAGATACGCAGTATTTT CASSSTSGGTDTQYF
TRBJ2-1 - TRBV9 - TGTGCCAGCAGCCCATACCTAGCGCTTGAGCAGTTCTTC CASSPYLALEQFF
TRBJ1-4 - TRBV29-1 - TGCAGCGTGCTAGATGGAGATAATGAAAAACTGTTTTTT CSVLDGDNEKLFF
TRBJ1-2 - TRBV19 - TGTGCCACCCTCCCTAGAAGGACAGCCTTGGGCGGCTATGGCTACACCTTC CATLPRRTALGGYGYTF
TRBJ2-3 - TRBV9 - TGTGCCAGCAGCCCGTCCCGGGGCTCTACAGATACGCAGTATTTT CASSPSRGSTDTQYF
TRBJ1-1 - TRBV11-3 - TGTGCCAGCAGCCCGGGGACCGACCATGAAGCTTTCTTT CASSPGTDHEAFF
TRBJ1-1 - TRBV7-9 - TGTGCCAGCAGCTTAGGGGGGAGGGAAGGGAGGACTGAAGCTTTCTTT CASSLGGREGRTEAFF
TRBJ1-5 TRBD1 TRBV5-1 - TGCGCCAGCAGCCCCGGGGCAGGGGGCTCGGGTCAGCCCCAGCATTTT CASSPGAGGSGQPQHF
TRBJ1-1 - TRBV18 - TGTGCCAGCTCATTCTCGGGTGGGACTGAAGCTTTCTTT CASSFSGGTEAFF
TRBJ2-2 - TRBV7-6 - TGTGCCAGCAGCTTAGGGGGGGATGACACCGGGGAGCTGTTTTTT CASSLGGDDTGELFF
TRBJ1-3 - TRBV12-3/TRBV12-4 - TGTGCCAGCGGCGGAGCTGGAAACACCATATATTTT CASGGAGNTIYF
TRBJ1-1 TRBD1 TRBV6-5 - TGTGCCAGCAGTACCGGGACAGGGAAGGTTGAAGCTTTCTTT CASSTGTGKVEAFF
TRBJ1-1 - TRBV28 - TGTGCCAGCATTTTTGAGGACGGCGGCACTGAAGCTTTCTTT CASIFEDGGTEAFF
TRBJ1-2 - TRBV28 - TGTGCCAGCAGTTTAAATACAGCAGAAAATTCTAACTATGGCTACACCTTC CASSLNTAENSNYGYTF
TRBJ1-2 TRBD1 TRBV6-5 - TGTGCCAGCAGTTACTCGTACAGGGGAGCTAACTATGGCTACACCTTC CASSYSYRGANYGYTF
TRBJ1-2 - TRBV7-2 - TGTGCCAGCAGCTCCGGAGGGTATGGCTACACCTTC CASSSGGYGYTF
TRBJ2-2 - TRBV11-3 - TGTGCCAGCAGCTTAAGGGGGGACACCGGGGAGCTGTTTTTT CASSLRGDTGELFF
TRBJ2-1 TRBD2 TRBV6-6 - TGTGCCAGCAGTTGGACTAGCGGGGGATTCAATGAGCAGTTCTTC CASSWTSGGFNEQFF
TRBJ1-2 - TRBV24-1 few TGTGCCACCAGTGACCCCGCCGGGGCTAACTATGGCTACACCTTC CATSDPAGANYGYTF
TRBJ2-5 TRBD2 TRBV7-2 - TGTGCCAGCAGCGCATATACTAGCGGGGGGGAGACCCAGTACTTC CASSAYTSGGETQYF
TRBJ1-1 - TRBV6-2/TRBV6-3 few TGTGCCAGCAGTTACAAGGGGAACACTGAAGCTTTCTTT CASSYKGNTEAFF
TRBJ1-1 - TRBV11-2 - TGTGCCAGCCGAGCAGTAACCATGAACACTGAAGCTTTCTTT CASRAVTMNTEAFF
TRBJ1-2 - TRBV7-3 - TGTGCCAGCAGCCCAAGCGGGGACCATAACTATGGCTACACCTTC CASSPSGDHNYGYTF
TRBJ2-3 - TRBV5-1 - TGCGCCAGCAGCCCGTCAGGCACAGATACGCAGTATTTT CASSPSGTDTQYF
TRBJ2-2 TRBD1 TRBV19 - TGTGCCAGTAGTGTCAGGCAGGGGGCTACCGGGGAGCTGTTTTTT CASSVRQGATGELFF
TRBJ2-5 - TRBV18 - TGTGCCAGCTCACCAAGGCGACAAGAGACCCAGTACTTC CASSPRRQETQYF
TRBJ1-5 - TRBV19 few TGTGCCAGTAGTCCCCCGGCGTATAGCAATCAGCCCCAGCATTTT CASSPPAYSNQPQHF
TRBJ1-2 - TRBV7-2 - TGTGCCAGCAGCTTAAAAGGGCGGGACACCAACTATGGCTACACCTTC CASSLKGRDTNYGYTF